This T cell receptor (beta chain) was profiled in a study of tumor-infiltrating lymphocytes in glioblastoma multiforme. Multiple V-beta primers and a C-beta primer amplified TCRB from RNA. TCRB cDNA was made from 0.5 ug total RNA. TCRdb re-analysed the multiplex PCR reads in MiXCR, keeping a single row per CDR3 protein. The sample includes 25,000 to 40,000 distinct CDR3 sequences, more than 55% of them seen just once. The CDR3 sequence is 14 residues long. The V gene's germline CDR1 is SEHNR and CDR2 FQNEAQ (reference sequence). V gave up 5 bases and J gave up 0 bases, with 9 bases separating them. The clonotype was recovered from a male donor with glioblastoma. What was sequenced was brain tumor tissue. The chain recombines TRBV7-9 with TRBJ2-3, with D possibly TRBD1 on 5 matching bases. The CDR3 DNA sequence: TGTGCCAGCAGCACACAGGTTAGCACAGATACGCAGTATTTT. Translated: CASSTQVSTDTQYF.